These T cell receptor beta chains were read from a single sample in a study of T cell responses to AZD1222 COVID-19 vaccine. Clones were read by immunoSEQ multiplex PCR, and TCRdb kept only the in-frame ones, dropping some. The data contain about 100,000 clones, more than 75% of them singletons. Sequencing was performed on peripheral blood, taken on day 0 of AZD1222 vaccination. The origin of the receptors is an adult in good health. The CDR3 runs from the conserved cysteine through the conserved F or W. D genes are given only for firm matches. Some rows have no size entry. The others give once, few or many, or a class for an expanded clone.

>TRBJ1-1|-|few|TRBV7-9
TGTGCCAGCAGCTTGGACGGGACGAACACTGAAGCTTTCTTT
CASSLDGTNTEAFF
>TRBJ1-3|TRBD1|-|TRBV2
TGTGCCAGCAGTGTGGGGACAGGGGTTGGAAACACCATATATTTT
CASSVGTGVGNTIYF
>TRBJ2-5|TRBD2|-|TRBV7-8
TGTGCCAGCAGCCGCTTACTAGCGGTCCAAGAGACCCAGTACTTC
CASSRLLAVQETQYF
>TRBJ2-7|TRBD1|-|TRBV7-9
TGTGCCAGCAGCCGACAGGGAGATGGCGAGCAGTACTTC
CASSRQGDGEQYF
>TRBJ1-3|-|-|TRBV6-5
TGTGCCAGCAGGGGCTATGGAAACACCATATATTTT
CASRGYGNTIYF
>TRBJ1-2|-|-|TRBV28
TGTGCCAGTTCAGCTTTTAACTATGGCTACACCTTC
CASSAFNYGYTF
>TRBJ1-2|-|-|TRBV5-4
TGTGCCAGCAGCTCCGCGACAGCATCCCTCTATGGCTACACCTTC
CASSSATASLYGYTF
>TRBJ2-3|-|-|TRBV30
TGTGCCTGGACAGGTTGGGGGGGCACAGATACGCAGTATTTT
CAWTGWGGTDTQYF
>TRBJ2-3|TRBD2|-|TRBV11-2
TGTGCCAGCAGCCCGAGGCGGACTAGCGGCACAGATACGCAGTATTTT
CASSPRRTSGTDTQYF
>TRBJ1-5|-|-|TRBV15
TGTGCCACCAGCAGAGATATCCCTAGCAATCAGCCCCAGCATTTT
CATSRDIPSNQPQHF
>TRBJ2-1|-|few|TRBV7-9
TGTGCCAGCAGCCCCCTTGGTGCCTACAATGAGCAGTTCTTC
CASSPLGAYNEQFF
>TRBJ2-4|TRBD2|-|TRBV11-2
TGTGCCAGCAGCCAAGGGACTAGTATAAACATTCAGTACTTC
CASSQGTSINIQYF
>TRBJ1-3|-|-|TRBV7-9
TGTGCCAGCAGCGTACAGGACCACTCTGGAAACACCATATATTTT
CASSVQDHSGNTIYF
>TRBJ1-6|-|once|TRBV25-1
TGTGCCAGCAGTGAAGGTTATACCTCCTATAATTCACCCCTCCACTTT
CASSEGYTSYNSPLHF
>TRBJ2-7|-|-|TRBV7-2
TGTGCCAGCAGCGGTACTGAGAGCTCCTACGAGCAGTACTTC
CASSGTESSYEQYF
>TRBJ1-2|-|-|TRBV5-3
TGTGCCAGGTCCAGGAAGTATGGCTACACCTTC
CARSRKYGYTF
>TRBJ2-1|TRBD2|-|TRBV6-2/TRBV6-3
TGTGCCAGCAGTTACGGGACTAGGCTTTCGGATGAGCAGTTCTTC
CASSYGTRLSDEQFF
>TRBJ1-1|-|-|TRBV19
TGTGCCAGTACCACGGACGGACTTCGCGCTGAAGCTTTCTTT
CASTTDGLRAEAFF
>TRBJ2-7|TRBD2|-|TRBV19
TGTGCCAGTACCTCACGACTAGCGGGGACCCCCGGGGACGAGCAGTACTTC
CASTSRLAGTPGDEQYF
>TRBJ1-6|-|-|TRBV11-2
TGTGCCAGCAGAGGGGGGACTTTGAGTGTTAATTCACCCCTCCACTTT
CASRGGTLSVNSPLHF
>TRBJ1-2|TRBD1|-|TRBV5-4
TGTGCCAGCAGAACGTCCGGGACAGGAAACTATGGCTACACCTTC
CASRTSGTGNYGYTF
>TRBJ2-7|-|-|TRBV27
TGTGCCAGCCGTACTGGGACCGCCAAGGAGCAGTACTTC
CASRTGTAKEQYF
>TRBJ1-1|-|-|TRBV5-8
TGTGCCAGCAGCTTGAGGGTTAGTCGGTACACTGAAGCTTTCTTT
CASSLRVSRYTEAFF
>TRBJ1-4|TRBD1|-|TRBV11-2
TGTGCCAGCAGCCTCGGGACAGGGTTTGGTGAAAAACTGTTTTTT
CASSLGTGFGEKLFF
>TRBJ1-6|-|-|TRBV5-1
TGCGCCAGCAGGGCAAGTTATAATTCACCCCTCCACTTT
CASRASYNSPLHF
>TRBJ1-2|-|-|TRBV7-2
TGTGCCAGCAGCTTAGGCGTAGGTTTTTTCTACACCTTC
CASSLGVGFFYTF
>TRBJ1-2|-|-|TRBV5-8
TGTGCCAGCAGCTTGGGGCGTTACGGCTACACCTTC
CASSLGRYGYTF